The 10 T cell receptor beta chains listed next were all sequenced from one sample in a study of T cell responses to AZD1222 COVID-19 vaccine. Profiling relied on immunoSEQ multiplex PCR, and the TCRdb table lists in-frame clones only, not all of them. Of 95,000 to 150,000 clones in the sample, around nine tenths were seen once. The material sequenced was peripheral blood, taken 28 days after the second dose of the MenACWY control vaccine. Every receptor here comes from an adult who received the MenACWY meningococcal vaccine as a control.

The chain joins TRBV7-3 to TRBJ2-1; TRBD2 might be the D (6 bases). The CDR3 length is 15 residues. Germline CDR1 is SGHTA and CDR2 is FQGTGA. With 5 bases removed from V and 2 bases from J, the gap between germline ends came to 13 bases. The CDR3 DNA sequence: TGTGCCAGCAGCCCTCGACTAGGAACCTACAATGAGCAGTTCTTC. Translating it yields CASSPRLGTYNEQFF.

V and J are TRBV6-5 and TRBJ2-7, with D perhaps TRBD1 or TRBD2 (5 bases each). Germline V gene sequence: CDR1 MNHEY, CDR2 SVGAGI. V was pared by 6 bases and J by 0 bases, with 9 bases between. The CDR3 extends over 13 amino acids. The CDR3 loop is CASSRDASYEQYF. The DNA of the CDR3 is TGTGCCAGCAGCCGGGACGCCTCCTACGAGCAGTACTTC.

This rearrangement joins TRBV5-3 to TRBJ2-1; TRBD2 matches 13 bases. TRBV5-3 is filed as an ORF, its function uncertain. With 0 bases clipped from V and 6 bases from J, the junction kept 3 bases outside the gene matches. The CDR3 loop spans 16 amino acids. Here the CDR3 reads CARSLGTSGRSNEQFF. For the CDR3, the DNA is TGTGCCAGAAGCTTGGGGACTAGCGGGAGAAGCAATGAGCAGTTCTTC.

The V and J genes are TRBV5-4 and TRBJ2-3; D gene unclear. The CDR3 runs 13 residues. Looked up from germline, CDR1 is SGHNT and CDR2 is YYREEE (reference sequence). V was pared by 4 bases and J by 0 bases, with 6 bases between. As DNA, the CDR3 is TGTGCCAGCAGCCCATCTAGCACAGATACGCAGTATTTT. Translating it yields CASSPSSTDTQYF.

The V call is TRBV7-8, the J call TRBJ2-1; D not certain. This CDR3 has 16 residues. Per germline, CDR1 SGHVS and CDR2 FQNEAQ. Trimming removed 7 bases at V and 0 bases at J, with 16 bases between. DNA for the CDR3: TGTGCCAGCACCACAAGCCGCTGGGACTCCTACAATGAGCAGTTCTTC. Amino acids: CASTTSRWDSYNEQFF.

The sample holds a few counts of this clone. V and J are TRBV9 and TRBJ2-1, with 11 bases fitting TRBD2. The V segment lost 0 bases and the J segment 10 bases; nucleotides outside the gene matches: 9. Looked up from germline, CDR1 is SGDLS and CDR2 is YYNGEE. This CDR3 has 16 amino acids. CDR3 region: CASSVEVLAGGSEQFF. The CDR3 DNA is TGTGCCAGCAGCGTAGAAGTGTTAGCGGGAGGGTCGGAGCAGTTCTTC.

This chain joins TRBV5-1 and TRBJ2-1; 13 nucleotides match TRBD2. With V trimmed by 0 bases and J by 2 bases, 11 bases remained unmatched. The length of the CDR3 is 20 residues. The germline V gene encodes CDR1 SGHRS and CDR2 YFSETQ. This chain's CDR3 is CASSLARLAGGATPYNEQFF. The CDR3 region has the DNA TGCGCCAGCAGCTTGGCACGACTAGCGGGAGGAGCAACCCCCTACAATGAGCAGTTCTTC.

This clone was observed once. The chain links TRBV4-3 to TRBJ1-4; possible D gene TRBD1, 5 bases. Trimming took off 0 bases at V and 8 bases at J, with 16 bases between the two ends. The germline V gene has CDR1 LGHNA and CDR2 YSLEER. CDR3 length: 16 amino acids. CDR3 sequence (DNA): TGCGCCAGCAGCCAAGATTGGGGAGGGACGGGGGAAAAACTGTTTTTT. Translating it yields CASSQDWGGTGEKLFF.

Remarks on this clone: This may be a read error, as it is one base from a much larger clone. The CDR3 sequence: CASSLTNSPLHF. CDR3 DNA sequence: TGTGCCAGCAGCCTTACTAATTCACCCCTCCACTTT. The rearrangement uses TRBV6-5 and TRBJ1-6; unclear D gene. Germline V lookup: CDR1 MNHEY, CDR2 SVGAGI. V was trimmed by 6 bases and J by 6 bases, leaving 6 bases between them. The CDR3 spans 12 residues.

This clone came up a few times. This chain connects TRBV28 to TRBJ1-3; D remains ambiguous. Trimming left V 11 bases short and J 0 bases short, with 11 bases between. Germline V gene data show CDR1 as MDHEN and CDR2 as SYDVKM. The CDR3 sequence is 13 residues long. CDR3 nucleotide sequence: TGTGCCGGACGCCCCCACTCTGGAAACACCATATATTTT. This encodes CAGRPHSGNTIYF.